Listed below are T cell receptor beta chains from one sample, sequenced in a study of blood T cell repertoires in COVID-19. Clones were sequenced by immunoSEQ multiplex PCR, and TCRdb holds only the in-frame ones, with some missing. The data contain 150,000 to 200,000 clones, 65% to 90% of them singletons. Sample: peripheral blood. The source is a man between 60 and 75 years old with acute or convalescent COVID-19. CDR3s include the opening cysteine and the closing phenylalanine or tryptophan. The order of the fields is CDR3 DNA, CDR3 protein, J gene, clone size, V gene, D gene. D genes are given only for firm matches. Clone size, where shown, is once, few, many, or a class for clones that have expanded.

TGTGCCAGCACCTTAGACAGACAAGAGACCCAGTACTTC | CASTLDRQETQYF | TRBJ2-5 | - | TRBV7-2 | -
TGTGCCTGGACTAGCGGGAGTAGTTTGTTCGAGCAGTACTTC | CAWTSGSSLFEQYF | TRBJ2-7 | - | TRBV30 | TRBD2
TGTGCCAGCAGCTATCGTTCCGGGACTAGCGGGGAGCAGTTCTTC | CASSYRSGTSGEQFF | TRBJ2-1 | - | TRBV7-3 | TRBD2
TGTGCCAGTAGCCGGGGACTAGCCTATGAGCAGTTCTTC | CASSRGLAYEQFF | TRBJ2-1 | - | TRBV19 | TRBD2
TGTGCCAGCAGCCAGACGAGGGCGGGAGGGCCCGCAGATACGCAGTATTTT | CASSQTRAGGPADTQYF | TRBJ2-3 | - | TRBV3-1/TRBV3-2 | TRBD2
TGTGCCAGCAGCGTAGAGGCCAGGGAAGAGACCCAGTACTTC | CASSVEAREETQYF | TRBJ2-5 | - | TRBV9 | -
TGTGCCAGCAGCGAGGGGACTAGCGGGCAACAGTATTTT | CASSEGTSGQQYF | TRBJ2-3 | - | TRBV9 | TRBD2
TGTGCCAGCTCACCACCAAACGGGTTGAGCACCGGGGAGCTGTTTTTT | CASSPPNGLSTGELFF | TRBJ2-2 | - | TRBV18 | -
TGCGCCAGCAGCTCCAGTTTAGCGGGAGAGACCCAGTACTTC | CASSSSLAGETQYF | TRBJ2-5 | - | TRBV5-1 | TRBD2
TGTGCCAGCACCGGGACAGAGAACACTGAAGCTTTCTTT | CASTGTENTEAFF | TRBJ1-1 | - | TRBV28 | TRBD1
TGTGCCAGCAGCCCCAGACTAGCGGACCTGGGAGAGACCCAGTACTTC | CASSPRLADLGETQYF | TRBJ2-5 | - | TRBV3-1/TRBV3-2 | TRBD2
TGTGCCAGCAGCATTTCCAGGGGCCCCTACGAGCAGTACTTC | CASSISRGPYEQYF | TRBJ2-7 | - | TRBV27 | -
TGCGCCAGCAGCTTGAGCCGGGAGCCCCACGAGCAGTACTTC | CASSLSREPHEQYF | TRBJ2-7 | few | TRBV5-1 | -
TGTGCCAGCAGCTTGGGGCAGCGTAATGGCTACACCTTC | CASSLGQRNGYTF | TRBJ1-2 | - | TRBV5-6 | -